This T cell receptor (beta chain) is from a study of neoadjuvant nivolumab and ipilimumab in lung cancer. Assay used: immunoSEQ multiplex PCR; TCRdb lists only in-frame clones, some missing. The repertoire consists of approximately 10,000 clones, with 70% to 85% occurring once and the leading ten covering more than 2.5%. Notes on this clone: Antigen unknown.

Study-wide points: From pretherapy to surgery, tumor richness and clonality rose with dual therapy. Pretherapy blood TCR richness correlated positively with resected tumor richness.

The input for sequencing was tumor tissue, taken after neoadjuvant nivolumab, alone or with ipilimumab, at or shortly before surgery. The source of this sequence is an adult with non-small cell lung cancer.

As DNA, the CDR3 is TGTGCCAGCTCACCACAGGGAGACGAAAAACTGTTTTTT. It is translated as CASSPQGDEKLFF. V usage is TRBV18 and J usage is TRBJ1-4; no firm D call. The CDR3 length is 13 residues. Germline CDR1 is KGHSH and CDR2 is LQKENI. V was pared by 1 base and J by 8 bases, with 8 bases between.